One sample yielded the 20 T cell receptor beta chains listed below, sequenced in a study of shared clonotypes between healthy human individuals. Generated by immunoSEQ multiplex PCR, the TCRdb table keeps only in-frame clones and is missing some. The data contain 600,000 to 750,000 clones, roughly 72% of them singletons. Material: memory CD4+ T cells sorted from blood. As for subset: CD45RA-negative fraction. These TCRs come from a young woman in good health.

The chain recombines TRBV7-9 with TRBJ1-5; 7 bases fit TRBD1. Germline trimming cut 4 bases from V and 3 bases from J; bases unmatched to any gene: 6. The germline gives CDR1 SEHNR, CDR2 FQNEAQ (reference sequence). CDR3 size: 15 residues. In nucleotides, the CDR3 is TGTGCCAGCAGCTCCGAGGGGGCTAACAATCAGCCCCAGCATTTT. The encoded protein is CASSSEGANNQPQHF. Variable domain in full (rest from reference TRBV7-9 and TRBJ1-5): DTGVSQNPRHKITKRGQNVTFRCDPISEHNRLYWYRQTLGQGPEFLTYFQNEAQLEKSRLLSDRFSAERPKGSFSTLEIQRTEQGDSAMYLCASSSEGANNQPQHFGDGTRLSIL.

The CDR3 here is CSAIGTGELFF. CDR3 nucleotide sequence: TGCAGTGCTATTGGCACCGGGGAGCTGTTTTTT. V is TRBV20-1 and J is TRBJ2-2, with D hard to call. The CDR3 has 11 residues. Germline CDR1 is DFQATT and CDR2 is SNEGSKA (reference sequence). Trimming shortened V by 4 bases and J by 4 bases, and 4 bases separated the two germline ends.

The genes are TRBV28 and TRBJ1-2, with D possibly matching TRBD1 (6 bases). The germline V gene encodes CDR1 MDHEN and CDR2 SYDVKM. Trimming left V 1 base short and J 8 bases short, with 20 bases between. The CDR3 sequence is 16 residues long. This CDR3 is CASSLLPRGQGWGYTF. CDR3 in DNA: TGTGCCAGCAGTTTATTACCCAGGGGCCAGGGTTGGGGCTACACCTTC.

The chain joins TRBV18 to TRBJ1-1; the D gene is possibly TRBD1 (5 bases). Germline CDR1 is KGHSH and CDR2 is LQKENI. The V and J ends lost 2 bases and 4 bases respectively, with 14 bases between them. This CDR3 has 15 amino acids. The DNA of the CDR3 is TGTGCCAGCTCACCATCGAAGGCCAGGGTCACTGAAGCTTTCTTT. Its protein product is CASSPSKARVTEAFF.

Details on this clone: Other DNA sequences within the sample encode an identical CDR3. The rearrangement links TRBV5-1 to TRBJ1-3, with TRBD1 as a possible D gene (5 bases). Germline values: CDR1 SGHRS, CDR2 YFSETQ. V was shortened by 4 bases and J by 4 bases, with 12 bases between the two germline ends. The CDR3 extends over 14 amino acids. This chain's CDR3 is CASSPGTTGNTIYF. CDR3 bases: TGCGCCAGCAGCCCGGGGACGACGGGAAACACCATATATTTT.

This chain uses TRBV5-6 with TRBJ2-7; D not resolved. Trimming cost V 3 bases and J 3 bases, with 10 bases left between them. Germline CDR1 and CDR2: SGHDT and YYEEEE. The CDR3 sequence is 13 residues long. The CDR3 sequence is CASSSGDFYEQYF. The DNA of the CDR3 is TGTGCCAGCAGCTCTGGAGATTTCTACGAGCAGTACTTC.

A remark on this clone: Possible read error: a much larger clone is one base away. The same CDR3 also results from other DNA sequences found in this sample. This chain uses TRBV5-1 with TRBJ2-1, with D possibly matching TRBD1 (6 bases). The CDR3 has 15 amino acids. Germline CDR1 and CDR2: SGHRS and YFSETQ. V shed 4 bases and J shed 0 bases, with 11 bases lying between them. The CDR3 here is CASSTDSSSYNEQFF. The CDR3 region has the DNA TGCGCCAGCAGCACGGACAGCAGCTCCTACAATGAGCAGTTCTTC.

This chain uses TRBV28 with TRBJ1-5; D remains ambiguous. Trimming took 4 bases from V and 4 from J, leaving 11 bases between them. Germline V gene sequence: CDR1 MDHEN, CDR2 SYDVKM. The CDR3 contains 14 residues. For the CDR3, the DNA is TGTGCCAGCAGTTCACAGCAGGATAATCAGCCCCAGCATTTT. The encoded protein is CASSSQQDNQPQHF. Supplemented by reference TRBV28 and TRBJ1-5, the full variable domain reads DVKVTQSSRYLVKRTGEKVFLECVQDMDHENMFWYRQDPGLGLRLIYFSYDVKMKEKGDIPEGYSVSREKKERFSLILESASTNQTSMYLCASSSQQDNQPQHFGDGTRLSIL.

The chain employs TRBV7-9 and TRBJ2-1; 7 positions match TRBD1. The germline gives CDR1 SEHNR, CDR2 FQNEAQ (reference sequence). The CDR3 loop spans 12 amino acids. J lost 12 bases, V lost 7 bases, and 9 bases had no gene match. CDR3 coding DNA: TGTGCCAGCAACCAGAACCGGGACAGGCAGTTCTTC. Translating gives CASNQNRDRQFF.

The chain joins TRBV7-2 to TRBJ2-3, with D tentatively TRBD1 (6 bases). Trimming took 4 bases from V and 0 from J, leaving 14 bases between them. Germline CDR1 is SGHTA and CDR2 is FQGNSA. CDR3 length equals 16 residues. Here the CDR3 reads CASSSDRGSSTDTQYF. The CDR3 bases are TGTGCCAGCAGCTCCGATAGGGGGTCTAGCACAGATACGCAGTATTTT.

The chain couples TRBV27 to TRBJ2-1, with 7 bases lining up with TRBD2. This CDR3 region has 14 residues. CDR1 and CDR2 from the germline V gene are MNHEY and SMNVEV (reference sequence). Trimming at V came to 1 base and at J to 7 bases, leaving 4 bases not matched to a gene. The CDR3 protein is CASSLWTRGNEQFF. The CDR3 DNA sequence: TGTGCCAGCAGTTTATGGACTAGAGGGAATGAGCAGTTCTTC.

The chain uses TRBV6-5 and TRBJ2-7; D unclear. CDR1 MNHEY and CDR2 SVGAGI come from the germline V gene. V lost 0 bases to trimming and J lost 2 bases, with 14 bases between them. There are 16 residues in the CDR3. The CDR3 DNA is TGTGCCAGCAGTTACTCGGGCAGTACAATTACCTACGAGCAGTACTTC. It yields the protein CASSYSGSTITYEQYF.

V usage is TRBV28 and J usage is TRBJ2-3; the match to TRBD2 covers 12 bases. Germline-derived CDR1 and CDR2 are MDHEN and SYDVKM. After removal of 6 bases from V and 6 bases from J, the junction contained 10 bases not matched to a gene. The CDR3 extends over 16 amino acids. This chain's CDR3 is CASSSRLAGDWDTQYF. In DNA, the CDR3 is TGTGCCAGCAGCTCGAGACTAGCGGGAGATTGGGATACGCAGTATTTT. The full variable domain, in which reference TRBV28 and TRBJ2-3 provide the parts outside the CDR3, is DVKVTQSSRYLVKRTGEKVFLECVQDMDHENMFWYRQDPGLGLRLIYFSYDVKMKEKGDIPEGYSVSREKKERFSLILESASTNQTSMYLCASSSRLAGDWDTQYFGPGTRLTVL.

This clone has a handful of counts. The chain uses TRBV6-5 and TRBJ2-2; D is possibly TRBD1 or TRBD2 (5 bases each). This CDR3 spans 15 amino acids. V lost 0 bases, J lost 4 bases, and 9 bases lay in between. Germline values: CDR1 MNHEY, CDR2 SVGAGI. For the CDR3, the DNA is TGTGCCAGCAGTTACTCGCCGGGACCCACCGGGGAGCTGTTTTTT. Translating it yields CASSYSPGPTGELFF.

The chain couples TRBV29-1 to TRBJ1-1; D uncertain. The V gene lost 6 bases and the J gene lost 7 bases, with 12 bases spanning the gap. Germline CDR1 SQVTM, CDR2 ANQGSEA. CDR3 length: 11 amino acids. The CDR3: CSVDRDFEAFF. The CDR3 DNA reads TGCAGCGTAGACCGGGATTTTGAAGCTTTCTTT. Together with reference TRBV29-1 and TRBJ1-1, the CDR3 gives the full variable domain: SAVISQKPSRDICQRGTSLTIQCQVDSQVTMMFWYRQQPGQSLTLIATANQGSEATYESGFVIDKFPISRPNLTFSTLTVSNMSPEDSSIYLCSVDRDFEAFFGQGTRLTVV.

This clone occurred a few times. The chain recombines TRBV19 with TRBJ1-5; tentatively, D is TRBD1 (5 bases). Germline lookup yields CDR1 LNHDA and CDR2 SQIVND (reference sequence). V was clipped by 1 base and J by 4 bases, with 14 bases between them. This CDR3 has 16 amino acids. The CDR3 region has the DNA TGTGCCAGTAGTATAGGCCGGGGGAGCTGGAATCAGCCCCAGCATTTT. This sequence encodes CASSIGRGSWNQPQHF.

The chain recombines TRBV5-4 with TRBJ2-3; the match to TRBD2 covers 7 bases. Germline V lookup: CDR1 SGHNT, CDR2 YYREEE (reference sequence). V lost 4 bases, J lost 4 bases, and 9 bases stayed unmatched. CDR3 size: 15 residues. CDR3 in DNA: TGTGCCAGCAGCCTGGGGGGGAGTATCCCAGATACGCAGTATTTT. Translating it yields CASSLGGSIPDTQYF.

V is TRBV5-8 and J is TRBJ1-5; D remains unclear. V lost 4 bases, J lost 0 bases, and 17 bases lay in between. Germline V gene sequence: CDR1 SGHTS, CDR2 YDEGEE. The CDR3 runs 17 residues. CDR3 sequence reads: CASSGPTHPYSNQPQHF. DNA for the CDR3: TGTGCCAGCAGCGGTCCGACACATCCTTATAGCAATCAGCCCCAGCATTTT.

The CDR3 loop reads CASSGGGQVGELFF. CDR3 coding DNA: TGTGCCAGCAGTGGGGGCGGGCAGGTCGGGGAGCTGTTTTTT. The rearrangement uses TRBV27 and TRBJ2-2, with D possibly being TRBD1 (6 bases). Germline CDR1 reads MNHEY; CDR2 reads SMNVEV (reference sequence). Trimming took off 5 bases at V and 7 bases at J, with 14 bases between the two ends. CDR3 size: 14 residues.

The rearrangement joins TRBV19 to TRBJ1-5; 7 bases match TRBD1. Trimming removed 5 bases from V and 9 bases from J; junction bases left unmatched: 13. CDR1 is LNHDA, CDR2 SQIVND, per germline (reference sequence). The CDR3 totals 15 residues. CDR3 nucleotides: TGTGCCAGTAGTTTCGTGTCTCAGGGGGGTCCGCCCCAGCATTTT. It yields the protein CASSFVSQGGPPQHF. The full variable domain, rest sourced from reference TRBV19 and TRBJ1-5, is DGGITQSPKYLFRKEGQNVTLSCEQNLNHDAMYWYRQDPGQGLRLIYYSQIVNDFQKGDIAEGYSVSREKKESFPLTVTSAQKNPTAFYLCASSFVSQGGPPQHFGDGTRLSIL.